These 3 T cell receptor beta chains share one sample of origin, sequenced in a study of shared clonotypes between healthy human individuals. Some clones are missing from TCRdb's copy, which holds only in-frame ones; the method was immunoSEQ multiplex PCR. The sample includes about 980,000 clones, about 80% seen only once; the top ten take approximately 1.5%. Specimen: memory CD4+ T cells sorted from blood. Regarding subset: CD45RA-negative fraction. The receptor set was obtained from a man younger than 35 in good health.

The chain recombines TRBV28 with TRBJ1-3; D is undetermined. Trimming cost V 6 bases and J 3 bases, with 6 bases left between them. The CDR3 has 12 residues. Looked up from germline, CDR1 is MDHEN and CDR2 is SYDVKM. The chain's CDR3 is CASRGNGNTIYF. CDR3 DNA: TGTGCCAGCAGGGGTAATGGAAACACCATATATTTT.

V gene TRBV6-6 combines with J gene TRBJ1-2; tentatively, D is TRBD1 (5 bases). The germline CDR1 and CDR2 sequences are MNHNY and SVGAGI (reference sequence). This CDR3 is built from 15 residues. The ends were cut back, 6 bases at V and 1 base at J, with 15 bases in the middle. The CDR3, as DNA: TGTGCCAGCAGACCCGTGGGGGGATTTAACTATGGCTACACCTTC. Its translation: CASRPVGGFNYGYTF.

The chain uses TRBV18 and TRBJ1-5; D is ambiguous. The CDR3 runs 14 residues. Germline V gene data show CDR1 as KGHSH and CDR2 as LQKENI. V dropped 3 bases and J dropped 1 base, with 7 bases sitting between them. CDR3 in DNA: TGTGCCAGCTCACCGTTCAACAGCAATCAGCCCCAGCATTTT. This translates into CASSPFNSNQPQHF.